Listed below are T cell receptor beta chains from one sample, sequenced in a study of molecular identifiers for immune sequencing clone quantification. A single record per CDR3 protein comes from TCRdb applying MiXCR to the PCR reads. The sample shows 90,000 or so distinct CDR3 sequences, around 20% of them seen only once. The sequencing input was naive CD8+ T cells from blood, with Jurkat cell RNA spiked in. All receptors derive from a human donor in good health. Some libraries in this study had Jurkat cell RNA spiked in. CDR3s include the opening cysteine and the closing phenylalanine or tryptophan. A D gene is named only where the DNA matches it firmly. Part of the rows lack a size; the others show once, few, many or a class for expanded clones.

size: few
length: 12
D: .
J: TRBJ2-1
V: TRBV12-3/TRBV12-4
CDR3: CASSLQPNEQFF
DNA: TGTGCCAGCAGTTTACAGCCAAATGAGCAGTTCTTC

size: many
length: 14
D: TRBD2
J: TRBJ2-7
V: TRBV7-9
CDR3: CAEEGLAGPYEQYF
DNA: TGTGCCGAAGAGGGACTAGCGGGTCCCTACGAGCAGTACTTC

size: many
length: 14
D: TRBD2
J: TRBJ2-3
V: TRBV6-5
CDR3: CASKYSGGADTQYF
DNA: TGTGCCAGCAAATATAGCGGGGGGGCAGATACGCAGTATTTT

size: many
length: 13
D: .
J: TRBJ1-1
V: TRBV7-2
CDR3: CASSLDVGVGAFF
DNA: TGTGCCAGCAGCCTAGACGTCGGGGTCGGTGCTTTCTTT

size: many
length: 15
D: .
J: TRBJ2-3
V: TRBV7-9
CDR3: CASSSIVGRKDTQYF
DNA: TGTGCCAGCAGCTCAATCGTTGGACGGAAAGATACGCAGTATTTT

size: many
length: 14
D: .
J: TRBJ2-5
V: TRBV7-6
CDR3: CASSLALPEETQYF
DNA: TGTGCCAGCAGCTTAGCGCTCCCGGAGGAGACCCAGTACTTC

size: .
length: 16
D: TRBD1
J: TRBJ1-6
V: TRBV4-3
CDR3: CASSQDWGQVYSPLHF
DNA: TGCGCCAGCAGCCAAGATTGGGGACAGGTTTATTCACCCCTCCACTTT

size: few
length: 16
D: TRBD2
J: TRBJ2-7
V: TRBV20-1
CDR3: CSARAAREEDPYEQYF
DNA: TGCAGTGCTAGGGCAGCCCGGGAGGAGGATCCTTACGAGCAGTACTTC

size: many
length: 16
D: TRBD1
J: TRBJ2-3
V: TRBV19
CDR3: CASSPLGQGFQDTQYF
DNA: TGTGCCAGTAGCCCACTGGGACAGGGGTTTCAGGATACGCAGTATTTT

size: few
length: 17
D: .
J: TRBJ2-1
V: TRBV3-1
CDR3: CASSRAPTKLTYNEQFF
DNA: TGTGCCAGCAGCCGGGCCCCAACCAAATTAACCTACAATGAGCAGTTCTTC

size: many
length: 14
D: .
J: TRBJ2-7
V: TRBV29-1
CDR3: CSVVGRGSGNEQYF
DNA: TGCAGCGTTGTTGGGCGAGGCTCGGGGAACGAGCAGTACTTC

size: many
length: 12
D: TRBD1
J: TRBJ2-7
V: TRBV19
CDR3: CARTGDPYEQYF
DNA: TGTGCCAGGACAGGGGACCCCTACGAGCAGTACTTC

size: many
length: 17
D: .
J: TRBJ1-1
V: TRBV28
CDR3: CASSLLSGFGRGTEAFF
DNA: TGTGCCAGCAGTTTATTATCAGGGTTCGGTCGAGGAACTGAAGCTTTCTTT

size: few
length: 14
D: TRBD2
J: TRBJ2-3
V: TRBV28
CDR3: CASSGGDKTDTQYF
DNA: TGTGCCAGCAGTGGGGGGGATAAAACAGATACGCAGTATTTT

size: many
length: 14
D: TRBD1
J: TRBJ1-5
V: TRBV12-3/TRBV12-4
CDR3: CASSPTGRGQPQHF
DNA: TGTGCCAGCAGTCCGACAGGGAGGGGACAGCCCCAGCATTTT

size: .
length: 15
D: .
J: TRBJ2-1
V: TRBV4-2
CDR3: CASSQDRLAYNEQFF
DNA: TGTGCCAGCAGCCAAGATCGGCTTGCTTACAATGAGCAGTTCTTC